This T cell receptor beta chain was documented in a study of T cells in Graves' hyperthyroidism and ophthalmopathy. RNA transcripts served as the template for amplifying TCR beta CDR3 regions. The study used the HTBI primer set for a first-round RT-PCR of the TCR CDR3. A single record per CDR3 protein comes from TCRdb applying MiXCR to the multiplex PCR reads. The sample consists of about 690,000 distinct CDR3 sequences, about 18% of them appearing once. This clonotype was counted between two and nine times. V trimming: 6 bases; J trimming: 6 bases; junction bases outside the gene matches: 6. The CDR3 covers 13 residues. Germline V gives CDR1 SQVTM, CDR2 ANQGSEA.

The TCR originated in a man over 45 with Graves' hyperthyroidism. Material for sequencing was blood. The rearrangement links TRBV29-1 to TRBJ2-1; 9 positions match TRBD2. The CDR3 coding sequence is TGCAGCGTCCTAGCGGGGTCTTCCAATGAGCAGTTCTTC. This encodes CSVLAGSSNEQFF.